The clone carrying this TCR beta chain appeared once. Its specificity is unknown. This sample is drawn from a study of cytomegalovirus exposure and HLA in healthy donors. Whole-study findings and limits: The listing of 150 to 200 TCR beta chains classed them as cytomegalovirus-associated.

The PCR contained 60 Vbeta and 13 Jbeta primers. Profiling relied on immunoSEQ multiplex PCR, and the TCRdb table lists in-frame clones only, not all of them. The sample contains more than 75,000 clones, just under 80% of which appear only once. CDR3 length: 15 residues. CDR1 SGHDT and CDR2 YYEEEE come from the germline V gene. Trimming removed 0 bases at V and 4 bases at J, with 13 bases between. The chain combines TRBV5-6 with TRBJ1-2; weak D call: TRBD1 (6 bases). This TCR came from a woman aged 40 to 50 in good health and CMV-seronegative. Sequencing was done on a sample of PBMCs. The CDR3 region has the DNA TGTGCCAGCAGCTTGGTCGGGGGGCATGGCTATGGCTACACCTTC. It translates to CASSLVGGHGYGYTF.